The T cell receptor beta chain under discussion was sequenced for a study of blood T cell repertoires in COVID-19. This CDR3 contains 13 residues. Germline assignment: CDR1 MNHEY and CDR2 SMNVEV (reference sequence). Trimming shortened V by 5 bases and J by 9 bases, and 14 bases separated the two germline ends. Assay: immunoSEQ multiplex PCR; the TCRdb copy retains only in-frame clones and omits some. The sample consists of 250,000 to 300,000 clones, 70% to 90% of them appearing once. This clonotype originated in a woman aged 55-69 years with acute or convalescent COVID-19. The genes are TRBV27 and TRBJ2-1; maybe TRBD1 (5 bases). Sequenced: peripheral blood. CDR3 coding DNA: TGTGCCAGCAGTCTCAGGGTACCCGGTGAGCAGTTCTTC. Protein product: CASSLRVPGEQFF.